The 9 T cell receptor beta chains below were found in one sample sequenced in a study of T cells in Graves' hyperthyroidism and ophthalmopathy. Researchers took RNA transcripts and amplified the TCR beta CDR3 regions from them. An initial round of RT-PCR targeting the TCR CDR3 relied on the HTBI primer set. TCRdb fed the multiplex PCR reads into MiXCR, producing one record per CDR3 protein. The table records about 260,000 distinct CDR3 sequences, roughly 22% of them present only once. The sequencing sample was made of blood. These TCRs come from a man in his thirties or forties with Graves' ophthalmopathy.

The chain has TRBV6-1 and TRBJ2-1; D may be TRBD1 or TRBD2 (5 bases each). Trimming pared 10 bases from V and 9 bases from J, leaving 25 bases between. The germline gives CDR1 MNHNS, CDR2 SASEGT. There are 15 residues in the CDR3. The CDR3 reads CATALGTSTSREQFF. DNA for the CDR3: TGTGCCACCGCCCTTGGGACCAGTACAAGTCGTGAGCAGTTCTTC.

The chain is built from TRBV7-6 and TRBJ2-1, with TRBD2 matching 7 bases. Germline V gene sequence: CDR1 SGHVS, CDR2 FNYEAQ. The CDR3 contains 15 residues. Unmatched junction bases numbered 6, after V lost 1 base and J lost 6 bases. CDR3 amino acids: CASSLVSGSFNEQFF. The CDR3 bases are TGTGCCAGCAGCTTAGTTAGCGGGTCGTTCAATGAGCAGTTCTTC.

This clonotype came up a few times. This sequence joins TRBV24-1 and TRBJ2-5; 9 bases align to TRBD2. The V gene end was trimmed by 3 bases and the J gene end by 0 bases; junction bases not matched to a gene: 7. CDR1 and CDR2 from the germline V gene are KGHDR and SFDVKD. There are 17 residues in the CDR3. This chain's CDR3 is CATSDRGTSPNQETQYF. CDR3 nucleotide sequence: TGTGCCACCAGTGATCGGGGGACTAGCCCGAACCAAGAGACCCAGTACTTC.

A few counts support this clonotype. CDR3 bases: TGTGCCACCAGCAGCGATAGCAATCAGCCCCAGCATTTT. Residues: CATSSDSNQPQHF. The chain combines TRBV15 with TRBJ1-5, with D unclear. Germline CDR1 LNHNV, CDR2 YYDKDF (reference sequence). Trimming pared 3 bases from V and 0 bases from J, leaving 3 bases between. CDR3 size: 13 residues.

In its sample, this clonotype was seen once. V is TRBV12-3 or TRBV12-4 and J is TRBJ1-1, with unresolved D. V lost 3 bases, J lost 5 bases, and 16 bases lay in between. This CDR3 is 15 amino acids long. CDR3 amino acids: CASSFGLGRNTEAFF. The CDR3 DNA follows: TGTGCCAGCAGTTTTGGTCTGGGGAGGAATACTGAAGCTTTCTTT.

This clonotype was picked up a small number of times. The chain links TRBV7-8 to TRBJ1-2; D is ambiguous. V gave up 4 bases and J gave up 0 bases, with 12 bases separating them. Germline V lookup: CDR1 SGHVS, CDR2 FQNEAQ. This CDR3 contains 15 residues. The CDR3 DNA sequence: TGTGCCAGCAGCTCCAGGCGGGAAGCTAACTATGGCTACACCTTC. Amino acid sequence: CASSSRREANYGYTF.

As concerns this clonotype: This may come from a read error, since a much larger clone is one base off. The chain combines TRBV20-1 with TRBJ2-3; D gene ambiguous. The J call may be faulty, since TRBJ1-5 better matches the DNA end. The CDR3 loop spans 15 amino acids. The germline CDR1 and CDR2 sequences are DFQATT and SNEGSKA (reference sequence). CDR3 DNA sequence: TGCAGTGCTAGAGAGGGCGGGGTCCTGCTGGATACGCAGCATTTT. Residues: CSAREGGVLLDTQHF.

Many counts were recorded for this clonotype. The V and J genes are TRBV9 and TRBJ1-2, with 8 bases matching TRBD1. The CDR3 runs 13 residues. V dropped 7 bases and J dropped 7; count of bases not matched to a gene: 9. Germline V gene sequence: CDR1 SGDLS, CDR2 YYNGEE. The CDR3 here is CASLSDRDFGYTF. The DNA of the CDR3 is TGTGCCAGCCTTTCGGACAGGGACTTTGGCTACACCTTC.

This chain's CDR3 is CSFTPTQVGETQYF. The CDR3, as DNA: TGCAGCTTTACCCCAACACAGGTCGGGGAGACCCAGTACTTC. The chain employs TRBV29-1 and TRBJ2-5; D is perhaps TRBD1 (5 bases). Trimming removed 8 bases from V and 5 bases from J, with 21 bases in between. The CDR3 is made up of 14 amino acids. CDR1 and CDR2 (germline): SQVTM, ANQGSEA.